These 24 T cell receptor beta chains were all obtained from the same sample, sequenced in a study of persistence of HIV-infected CD4 T cells. Overlapping HIV-1 Gag 15-mer peptides at approximately 1 ug per peptide per mL were used. CD40L-negative CD69-negative CD45RO-high memory CD4+ T cells were sorted as populations depleted of antigen-responding cells. What these receptors recognize is not known. The immunoSEQ assay was version 4, run in survey mode. Here immunoSEQ multiplex PCR was the method, and the copy in TCRdb shows in-frame clones only, minus some. The sample consists of tens of thousands of clones, 65% to 90% of them appearing once. Sequenced material: CD4+ T cells sorted from PBMCs after roughly 18-hour stimulation, taken from a patient who received antiretroviral therapy. These receptors were obtained from an adult woman with HIV who was CMV-seropositive.

The sample holds one count of this clone. The chain combines TRBV30 with TRBJ1-2; D gene ambiguous. This CDR3 has 19 residues. Trimming shortened V by 0 bases and J by 0 bases, and 23 bases separated the two germline ends. The V gene's germline CDR1 is GTSNPN and CDR2 SVGIG (reference sequence). The CDR3 DNA is TGTGCCTGGAGTGTAGTCCCAACGGCACCTACCGAATCTAACTATGGCTACACCTTC. It yields the protein CAWSVVPTAPTESNYGYTF.

The genes are TRBV29-1 and TRBJ2-5; tentative D call: TRBD1 (6 bases). Trimming shortened V by 7 bases and J by 3 bases, and 12 bases separated the two germline ends. The V gene's germline CDR1 is SQVTM and CDR2 ANQGSEA. The CDR3 runs 12 residues. This CDR3 is CSAGDVKETQYF. In nucleotides, the CDR3 is TGCAGCGCAGGGGATGTGAAAGAGACCCAGTACTTC.

This clone was counted once. This rearrangement joins TRBV29-1 to TRBJ1-1; no clear D gene. Germline V gives CDR1 SQVTM, CDR2 ANQGSEA. Trimming stripped 6 bases from V and 5 bases from J, with 13 bases between. The CDR3 is 12 amino acids. The CDR3 DNA follows: TGCAGCGTCCTGTGGGGTTGGACTGAAGCTTTCTTT. Translation gives CSVLWGWTEAFF.

The chain recombines TRBV7-9 with TRBJ2-2; unclear D gene. This CDR3 has 14 residues. Trimming removed 1 base from V and 6 bases from J, with 9 bases in between. Germline V gives CDR1 SEHNR, CDR2 FQNEAQ (reference sequence). Here the CDR3 DNA reads TGTGCCAGCAGCTTAGAAACATTCTCCGGGGAGCTGTTTTTT. Its translation: CASSLETFSGELFF. The whole variable domain, remainder taken from reference TRBV7-9 and TRBJ2-2, is DTGVSQNPRHKITKRGQNVTFRCDPISEHNRLYWYRQTLGQGPEFLTYFQNEAQLEKSRLLSDRFSAERPKGSFSTLEIQRTEQGDSAMYLCASSLETFSGELFFGEGSRLTVL.

The V and J genes are TRBV11-1 and TRBJ1-1; 7 bases line up with TRBD1. V shed 4 bases, J shed 6 bases, and the junction held 2 bases outside the gene matches. The germline V gene has CDR1 SGHAT and CDR2 FQDESV (reference sequence). CDR3 length equals 12 residues. DNA for the CDR3: TGTGCCAGCAGCTATGACAGGGCTGAAGCTTTCTTT. It encodes CASSYDRAEAFF. Full variable domain (missing parts from reference TRBV11-1 and TRBJ1-1): EAEVAQSPRYKITEKSQAVAFWCDPISGHATLYWYRQILGQGPELLVQFQDESVVDDSQLPKDRFSAERLKGVDSTLKIQPAELGDSAMYLCASSYDRAEAFFGQGTRLTVV.

V usage is TRBV5-1 and J usage is TRBJ2-1, with TRBD2 matching 11 bases. Per germline, CDR1 SGHRS and CDR2 YFSETQ. The CDR3 spans 14 residues. Losses at the gene ends were 4 bases for V and 6 bases for J; bases not matched to a gene: 3. The CDR3 DNA is TGCGCCAGCAGCCCTAGCGGGGGGCCCAATGAGCAGTTCTTC. Amino acids: CASSPSGGPNEQFF.

The V and J genes are TRBV6-2 or TRBV6-3 and TRBJ2-7; no clear D. The ends were cut back, 4 bases at V and 0 bases at J, with 16 bases in the middle. The CDR3 covers 16 residues. CDR1 and CDR2 from the germline V gene are MNHEY and SVGEGT. The CDR3 loop reads CASSSAFFTSSYEQYF. DNA of the CDR3: TGTGCCAGCAGTTCCGCTTTTTTTACCAGCTCCTACGAGCAGTACTTC.

The chain links TRBV12-5 to TRBJ2-3, with 13 bases that match TRBD2. This CDR3 contains 16 residues. The germline CDR1 and CDR2 sequences are LGHNT and FRNRAP. The ends lost 5 bases at V and 5 bases at J; junction bases unmatched: 7. CDR3 sequence reads: CASGTGLAGDVDTQYF. CDR3 in DNA: TGTGCTAGTGGTACCGGACTAGCGGGAGATGTAGATACGCAGTATTTT.

The chain is built from TRBV6-5 and TRBJ1-1; 8 bases map to TRBD1. With 4 bases clipped from V and 9 bases from J, the junction kept 7 bases outside the gene matches. The germline CDR1 and CDR2 sequences are MNHEY and SVGAGI. This CDR3 is 13 amino acids long. DNA of the CDR3: TGTGCCAGCAGTTCGGACAGGGCCTTGAAAGCTTTCTTT. This sequence encodes CASSSDRALKAFF.

This clone showed up just a few times. V usage is TRBV2 and J usage is TRBJ1-1, with D perhaps matching TRBD1 (6 bases). The V end lost 4 bases, the J end lost 0 bases, and 9 bases lay between the germline ends. There are 14 residues in the CDR3. Per germline, CDR1 SNHLY and CDR2 FYNNEI. The CDR3: CASSARGLNTEAFF. CDR3 DNA: TGTGCCAGCAGTGCGAGGGGGTTGAACACTGAAGCTTTCTTT. The entire variable domain, with the rest obtained from reference TRBV2 and TRBJ1-1, is as follows: EPEVTQTPSHQVTQMGQEVILRCVPISNHLYFYWYRQILGQKVEFLVSFYNNEISEKSEIFDDQFSVERPDGSNFTLKIRSTKLEDSAMYFCASSARGLNTEAFFGQGTRLTVV.

The genes are TRBV19 and TRBJ2-1, with 7 bases fitting TRBD1. CDR1 LNHDA and CDR2 SQIVND come from the germline V gene (reference sequence). CDR3 length: 14 residues. V was pared by 5 bases and J by 0 bases, with 1 base of the junction left unmatched. The CDR3 sequence: CASSGQVSYNEQFF. The CDR3 nucleotides read TGTGCCAGTAGTGGACAGGTCTCCTACAATGAGCAGTTCTTC.

The chain couples TRBV5-1 to TRBJ1-3, with 11 bases fitting TRBD1. Trimming at V came to 4 bases and at J to 2 bases, leaving 5 bases not matched to a gene. CDR1 is SGHRS and CDR2 is YFSETQ in the germline V gene. The CDR3 contains 16 residues. The CDR3 sequence is CASSPGTGGTGNTIYF. For the CDR3, the DNA is TGCGCCAGCAGCCCCGGGACAGGGGGGACTGGAAACACCATATATTTT.

This clone was counted a few times. This chain uses TRBV14 with TRBJ1-3; D ambiguous. The CDR3 is 16 residues long. V lost 4 bases to trimming and J lost 0 bases, with 13 bases between them. Germline values: CDR1 SGHDN, CDR2 FVKESK. CDR3 DNA: TGTGCCAGCAGCCCCCTCGGGCCGAGCTCTGGAAACACCATATATTTT. Encoded protein: CASSPLGPSSGNTIYF.

The V call is TRBV11-3, the J call TRBJ2-7; D gene unclear. The length of the CDR3 is 13 residues. Between the trimmed V and J ends, which lost 4 bases and 1 base, there was a span of 8 bases. CDR1 and CDR2 (germline): SGHNT, YENEEA. The CDR3 is CASSSDLSYEQYF. The CDR3 bases are TGTGCCAGCAGCTCCGACCTATCCTACGAGCAGTACTTC.

V gene TRBV10-2 combines with J gene TRBJ1-1; no clear D. CDR3 length: 13 amino acids. CDR1 and CDR2 from the germline V gene are WSHSY and SAAADI. The V and J ends lost 9 bases and 1 base respectively, with 12 bases between them. The CDR3 protein is CASSVSGNTEAFF. The CDR3 DNA reads as TGCGCCAGTTCTGTGTCTGGGAACACTGAAGCTTTCTTT.

The chain carries TRBV6-5 and TRBJ1-2; no firm D call. This CDR3 is 15 amino acids long. Trimming cost V 4 bases and J 2 bases, with 14 bases left between them. Germline lookup yields CDR1 MNHEY and CDR2 SVGAGI. The CDR3 reads CASSSPRNVNYGYTF. Written as DNA, the CDR3 is TGTGCCAGCAGTTCCCCACGCAACGTCAACTATGGCTACACCTTC.

J is TRBJ2-1 and V is TRBV2, with TRBD2 as a possible D gene (7 bases). Germline assignment: CDR1 SNHLY and CDR2 FYNNEI. V was trimmed by 2 bases and J by 3 bases, leaving 11 bases between them. The CDR3 runs to 15 residues. The CDR3 here is CASSERGGDYNEQFF. In nucleotides, the CDR3 is TGTGCCAGCAGTGAAAGGGGGGGGGACTACAATGAGCAGTTCTTC.

The rearrangement uses TRBV5-1 and TRBJ1-1; D might be TRBD1 (6 bases). The CDR3 is 13 amino acids. Germline-derived CDR1 and CDR2 are SGHRS and YFSETQ. V was pared by 4 bases and J by 8 bases, with 15 bases between. CDR3 amino acids: CASSQLAGEEAFF. CDR3 DNA sequence: TGCGCCAGCAGCCAACTTGCAGGGGAGGAAGCTTTCTTT.

The rearrangement links TRBV7-2 to TRBJ2-3; perhaps TRBD2 as D (6 bases). CDR3 length: 15 residues. Per germline, CDR1 SGHTA and CDR2 FQGNSA. The ends were cut back, 4 bases at V and 4 bases at J, with 15 bases in the middle. This CDR3 is CASSSGGRSADTQYF. CDR3 nucleotides: TGTGCCAGCAGCTCCGGGGGACGCTCAGCAGATACGCAGTATTTT.

This clone was seen a few times. The sample contains more than one DNA sequence encoding this CDR3. This chain joins TRBV7-9 and TRBJ1-4, with unresolved D. Germline V gene data show CDR1 as SEHNR and CDR2 as FQNEAQ (reference sequence). The CDR3 has 15 residues. With 1 base removed from V and 3 bases from J, the gap between germline ends came to 9 bases. The CDR3 sequence is CASSLGRSANEKLFF. The CDR3 DNA is TGTGCCAGCAGCTTAGGACGATCAGCTAATGAAAAACTGTTTTTT.

The V and J genes are TRBV2 and TRBJ2-5, with 9 bases identical to TRBD2. The CDR3 contains 14 residues. Germline V lookup: CDR1 SNHLY, CDR2 FYNNEI. Germline trimming cut 4 bases from V and 8 bases from J; bases unmatched to any gene: 8. CDR3 loop: CASSGRTSVPTQYF. DNA for the CDR3: TGTGCCAGCAGTGGCCGGACTAGCGTCCCTACCCAGTACTTC.

The chain links TRBV15 to TRBJ2-3, with a possible D match to TRBD1 (5 bases). This CDR3 contains 12 residues. Germline CDR1 reads LNHNV; CDR2 reads YYDKDF (reference sequence). Between the trimmed V and J ends, which lost 6 bases and 2 bases, there was a span of 6 bases. The CDR3 region is CATRTATDTQYF. CDR3 DNA sequence: TGTGCCACCAGGACAGCCACAGATACGCAGTATTTT.

This rearrangement joins TRBV19 to TRBJ1-3; TRBD1 is a possible D gene (6 bases). The CDR3 is made up of 14 amino acids. Germline values: CDR1 LNHDA, CDR2 SQIVND (reference sequence). Trimming stripped 4 bases from V and 2 bases from J, with 9 bases between. CDR3 sequence: CASSKGGAGNTIYF. CDR3 nucleotide sequence: TGTGCCAGTAGTAAGGGGGGAGCTGGAAACACCATATATTTT.

The chain recombines TRBV5-1 with TRBJ2-1; D possibly corresponds to TRBD2 (6 bases). The germline CDR1 and CDR2 sequences are SGHRS and YFSETQ. V was cut by 4 bases and J by 8 bases, with 19 bases left in between. The CDR3 runs to 15 residues. The CDR3 sequence is CASSLQGLGSDEQFF. CDR3 nucleotides: TGCGCCAGCAGCCTCCAGGGACTTGGGAGCGATGAGCAGTTCTTC. Based on the CDR3 plus reference TRBV5-1 and TRBJ2-1, the full variable domain is KAGVTQTPRYLIKTRGQQVTLSCSPISGHRSVSWYQQTPGQGLQFLFEYFSETQRNKGNFPGRFSGRQFSNSRSEMNVSTLELGDSALYLCASSLQGLGSDEQFFGPGTRLTVL.